This T cell receptor beta chain appears in the sequencing data of a study of Ad26.COV2.S vaccination and SARS-CoV-2 variants. Study in general: This donor came from the COV1001 trial of Ad26.COV2.S. Intramuscular Ad26.COV2.S at 5x10^10 or 1x10^11 viral particles.

Trimming took 0 bases from V and 3 from J; bases not matched to a gene: 6. The germline V gene encodes CDR1 SGDLS and CDR2 YYNGEE. This CDR3 is 16 amino acids long. Sequenced by immunoSEQ multiplex PCR; TCRdb stores in-frame clones only, minus some. The sample records some 520,000 clones, roughly nine tenths being singletons. Treatment specified: roughly 20 received Ad26.COV2.S at low or high dose, single or two shots; 5 received placebo; per-sample allocation not given. Following the first vaccine or placebo injection, samples were taken on day 63. Expressing Wuhan-strain SARS-CoV-2 spike, an Ad26 vector served as the vaccine. Comment on this clone: Its target is not known.

Findings and limits, study-wide: Recipients of either vaccine or placebo displayed similar breadth of non-spike TCRs.

This chain links TRBV9 with TRBJ2-5; 9 positions agree with TRBD2. The TCR was taken from a person between 18 and 65 years old who received the Ad26.COV2.S COVID-19 vaccine or a placebo. This material consisted of peripheral blood, taken in a trial of Ad26.COV2.S vaccine versus placebo. In DNA, the CDR3 is TGTGCCAGCAGCGTAGCTGCGGGAGGGTGGGAAGAGACCCAGTACTTC. Its protein is CASSVAAGGWEETQYF.